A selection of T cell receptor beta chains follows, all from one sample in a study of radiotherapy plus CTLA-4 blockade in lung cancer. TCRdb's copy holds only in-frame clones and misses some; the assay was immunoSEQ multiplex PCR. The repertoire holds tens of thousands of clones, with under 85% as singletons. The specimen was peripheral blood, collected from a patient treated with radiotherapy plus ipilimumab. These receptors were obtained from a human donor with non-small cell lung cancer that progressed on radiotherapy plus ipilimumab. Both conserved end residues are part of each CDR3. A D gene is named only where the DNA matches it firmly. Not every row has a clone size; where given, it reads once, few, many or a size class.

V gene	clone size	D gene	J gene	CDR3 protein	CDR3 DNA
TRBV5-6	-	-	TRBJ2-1	CASSGGRNEQFF	TGTGCCAGCAGCGGGGGCCGGAATGAGCAGTTCTTC
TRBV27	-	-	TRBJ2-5	CASSLSERTNQETQYF	TGTGCCAGCAGTTTATCGGAGAGGACAAACCAAGAGACCCAGTACTTC
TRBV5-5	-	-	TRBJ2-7	CASSLAGVYEQYF	TGTGCCAGCAGCTTGGCTGGGGTGTACGAGCAGTACTTC
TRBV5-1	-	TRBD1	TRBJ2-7	CASSLGGTGAYEQYF	TGCGCCAGCAGCTTGGGCGGGACAGGGGCCTACGAGCAGTACTTC
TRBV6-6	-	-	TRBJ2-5	CASSRTVGQETQYF	TGTGCCAGCAGTCGGACAGTAGGGCAAGAGACCCAGTACTTC
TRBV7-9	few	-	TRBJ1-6	CASSAGAVRPLHF	TGTGCCAGCAGCGCCGGGGCCGTCCGTCCCCTCCACTTT
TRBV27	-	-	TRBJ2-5	CASSLGIGTLEETQYF	TGTGCCAGCAGTTTGGGTATCGGCACCTTAGAGGAGACCCAGTACTTC
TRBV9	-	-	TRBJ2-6	CASAAAYRAGANVLTF	TGTGCCAGCGCGGCGGCCTATAGGGCTGGGGCCAACGTCCTGACTTTC
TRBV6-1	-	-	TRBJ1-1	CASSVREDTEAFF	TGTGCCAGCAGTGTCCGCGAGGACACTGAAGCTTTCTTT
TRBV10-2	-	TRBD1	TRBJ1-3	CASSERKGTDTGNTIYF	TGCGCCAGCAGTGAAAGGAAGGGGACAGACACTGGAAACACCATATATTTT
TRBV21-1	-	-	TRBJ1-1	CASTVDRRNTEAFF	TGTGCCAGCACCGTGGACAGGAGAAACACTGAAGCTTTCTTT
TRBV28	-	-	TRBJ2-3	CASTTSGGRTDTQYF	TGTGCCAGCACCACCTCAGGGGGGAGGACAGATACGCAGTATTTT
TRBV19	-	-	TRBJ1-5	CASSIDGHQPQHF	TGTGCCAGTAGTATAGACGGGCACCAGCCCCAGCATTTT
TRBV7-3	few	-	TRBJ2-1	CASSLRRDSGEQFF	TGTGCCAGCAGCTTACGGCGCGACAGTGGTGAGCAGTTCTTC
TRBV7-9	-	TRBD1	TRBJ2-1	CASSLDRGHYNEQFF	TGTGCCAGCAGCTTAGACAGGGGGCACTACAATGAGCAGTTCTTC
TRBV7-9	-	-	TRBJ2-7	CASTSSDAADRYEQYF	TGTGCCAGCACTTCTTCCGACGCTGCTGACAGGTACGAGCAGTACTTC
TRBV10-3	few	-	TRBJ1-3	CAISESEGASIYF	TGTGCCATCAGTGAGTCGGAAGGGGCATCCATATATTTT
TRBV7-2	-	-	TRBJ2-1	CASSSTGNSYNEQFF	TGTGCCAGCAGCTCCACGGGGAACTCCTACAATGAGCAGTTCTTC
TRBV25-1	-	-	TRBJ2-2	CASSMTLTGELFF	TGTGCCAGCAGTATGACTCTCACCGGGGAGCTGTTTTTT